A selection of T cell receptor beta chains follows, all from one sample in a study of T cell changes during pregnancy in multiple sclerosis. Sequencing was performed with immunoSEQ multiplex PCR; in TCRdb, only in-frame clones are kept and a portion is missing. The sample yields roughly 100,000 clones, around 94% seen once. Here the sequenced sample was peripheral blood, taken after pregnancy. The origin of the receptors is a female donor with multiple sclerosis, enrolled in a pregnancy study. Each CDR3 is given with its conserved first and last residue. A D gene is named only where the DNA matches it firmly.

V gene: TRBV5-1
D gene: TRBD2
CDR3 protein: CASSPGLARRGHEQFF

V gene: TRBV7-9
D gene: NA
CDR3 protein: CASSLRGSGNEQFF

V gene: TRBV19
D gene: NA
CDR3 protein: CASSMGLPSRYTF

V gene: TRBV9
D gene: NA
CDR3 protein: CASSRDGGANYGYTF

V gene: TRBV7-2
D gene: NA
CDR3 protein: CASSLLRDQMSYTF

V gene: TRBV5-1
D gene: NA
CDR3 protein: CASSLLRGADYGYTF

V gene: TRBV6-7
D gene: TRBD1
CDR3 protein: CASSQTGGSIYGYTF

V gene: TRBV5-6
D gene: TRBD2
CDR3 protein: CASRPLAGVKDTQYF

V gene: TRBV19
D gene: NA
CDR3 protein: CASSIRTSLYGYTF

V gene: TRBV12-5
D gene: TRBD2
CDR3 protein: CASGPRGGDEQFF

V gene: TRBV28
D gene: TRBD1
CDR3 protein: CASTTGGSETEAFF

V gene: TRBV5-4
D gene: NA
CDR3 protein: CASSRGAAGELFF

V gene: TRBV10-3
D gene: TRBD2
CDR3 protein: CAIRKAGASYEQYF

V gene: TRBV10-3
D gene: TRBD1
CDR3 protein: CAIRGQPNQPQHF

V gene: TRBV27
D gene: NA
CDR3 protein: CANNEPGRQSNTGELFF

V gene: TRBV6-1
D gene: NA
CDR3 protein: CASRPRGGNTEAFF

V gene: TRBV2
D gene: NA
CDR3 protein: CASSVTPGQFF

V gene: TRBV4-1
D gene: TRBD2
CDR3 protein: CASNHGSGGLLSSYNEQFF

V gene: TRBV28
D gene: TRBD1
CDR3 protein: CASRTGGSSYNEQFF

V gene: TRBV11-2
D gene: NA
CDR3 protein: CASGGRGAELSYNEQFF

V gene: TRBV4-1
D gene: TRBD2
CDR3 protein: CASSLGLAGAQETQYF

V gene: TRBV13
D gene: NA
CDR3 protein: CASSLNLNTEAFF

V gene: TRBV4-3
D gene: TRBD2
CDR3 protein: CASSQGPGRGETQYF

V gene: TRBV2
D gene: NA
CDR3 protein: CASSVSPGFGQPQHF

V gene: TRBV4-1
D gene: NA
CDR3 protein: CASSHRRGQGNEQYF

V gene: TRBV7-9
D gene: TRBD1
CDR3 protein: CASLRTGDEKLFF

V gene: TRBV10-2
D gene: TRBD2
CDR3 protein: CASSEWGDSGRNEQYF

V gene: TRBV6-5
D gene: NA
CDR3 protein: CASSYTGESPLHF

V gene: TRBV30
D gene: TRBD1
CDR3 protein: CAWSGGQGEYNEQFF

V gene: TRBV2
D gene: NA
CDR3 protein: CASRGINEKLFF

V gene: TRBV27
D gene: TRBD2
CDR3 protein: CASSPQAGAAYEQYF

V gene: TRBV7-9
D gene: NA
CDR3 protein: CASSPPPRVGNEQFF

V gene: TRBV19
D gene: NA
CDR3 protein: CASSIGVEDTEAFF

V gene: TRBV7-9
D gene: TRBD1
CDR3 protein: CASSLSQGANYGYTF

V gene: TRBV2
D gene: TRBD2
CDR3 protein: CASSDWRESDNEQFF

V gene: TRBV5-6
D gene: NA
CDR3 protein: CASSVDGRGNGSNEQFF

V gene: TRBV7-3
D gene: NA
CDR3 protein: CASSLARQETQYF

V gene: TRBV10-1
D gene: NA
CDR3 protein: CASSEQAGGWNTEAFF

V gene: TRBV2
D gene: NA
CDR3 protein: CASSTRGSEQYF

V gene: TRBV11-2
D gene: NA
CDR3 protein: CASSFRRGSAYNEQFF

V gene: TRBV2
D gene: TRBD2
CDR3 protein: CASSGRAGGMNEQFF

V gene: TRBV19
D gene: TRBD1
CDR3 protein: CASSINRGTAFYYGYTF

V gene: TRBV7-8
D gene: TRBD1
CDR3 protein: CASSHHRDSPYEQYF

V gene: TRBV6-1
D gene: NA
CDR3 protein: CASSDPLRDKLEAFF

V gene: TRBV6-5
D gene: NA
CDR3 protein: CASSYSADGNTIYF

V gene: TRBV18
D gene: NA
CDR3 protein: CASSPGLLEKLFF

V gene: TRBV2
D gene: NA
CDR3 protein: CASSEQRNEQFF

V gene: TRBV21-1
D gene: NA
CDR3 protein: CASSKGCDRVDYGYTF

V gene: TRBV20-1
D gene: NA
CDR3 protein: CSASRENEQFF

V gene: TRBV27
D gene: TRBD2
CDR3 protein: CASSPSGRPYNEQFF

V gene: TRBV30
D gene: NA
CDR3 protein: CAWMSVRRGYNEQFF

V gene: TRBV2
D gene: TRBD1
CDR3 protein: CASSPNRGLGDEQFF

V gene: TRBV2
D gene: NA
CDR3 protein: CASIKVGEWMKTEAFF

V gene: TRBV7-3
D gene: NA
CDR3 protein: CASSPPGSDTGELFF

V gene: TRBV5-4
D gene: NA
CDR3 protein: CASSLGGGPRRREQFF

V gene: TRBV9
D gene: TRBD1
CDR3 protein: CASSFGQDNNQPQHF

V gene: TRBV27
D gene: TRBD2
CDR3 protein: CASSNPSGLLYEQYF

V gene: TRBV5-1
D gene: TRBD1
CDR3 protein: CASSLKGGNSYGYTF

V gene: TRBV11-3
D gene: TRBD1
CDR3 protein: CASSGDRDIPWYGYTF